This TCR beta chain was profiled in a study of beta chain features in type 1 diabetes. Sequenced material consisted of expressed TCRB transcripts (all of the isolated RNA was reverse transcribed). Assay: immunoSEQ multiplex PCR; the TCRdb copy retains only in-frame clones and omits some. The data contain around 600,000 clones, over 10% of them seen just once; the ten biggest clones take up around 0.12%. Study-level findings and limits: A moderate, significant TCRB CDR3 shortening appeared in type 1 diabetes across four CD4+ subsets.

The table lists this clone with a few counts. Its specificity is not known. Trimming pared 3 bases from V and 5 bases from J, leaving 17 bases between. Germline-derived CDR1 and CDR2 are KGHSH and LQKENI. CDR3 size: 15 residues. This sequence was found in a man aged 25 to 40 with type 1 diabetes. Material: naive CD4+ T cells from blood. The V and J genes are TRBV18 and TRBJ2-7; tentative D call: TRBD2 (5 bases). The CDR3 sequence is CASSPSGVEVNEQYF. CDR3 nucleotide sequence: TGTGCCAGCTCACCTTCCGGGGTCGAGGTCAACGAGCAGTACTTC.